This T cell receptor (beta chain) appears in the sequencing data of a study of STAT5B mutations in CD4+ large granular lymphocyte leukemia (dated by TCRdb to between 2021 and 2022). For the study in its entirety: Among healthy controls, the CDR3 'QG' motif was associated with a particular HLA allele. The study compared the TCRbeta repertoires of patients with CD4+ T-cell large granular lymphocyte leukemia against the TCRbeta repertoires of healthy blood donors. The purity of purified fractions was confirmed by flow cytometry on FACSCanto II or FACSVerse to exceed 95% among lymphocytes. What the research found in general, with its limitations: The data were not HLA-matched, and the higher clonality in CD4+ T-LGLL than in CD8+ T-LGLL could be due to the relatively small sample size. CD4-sorted patient repertoires appeared more clonal than healthy CD4+ repertoires, and this difference persisted after removing the putative leukemic clones. Enrichment of TRBV06-family usage was observed among the top patient clones (8/27) relative to healthy controls (2/35). Main leukemic clonotypes were private to each patient, although about a quarter of the main leukemic clonotypes were found at low frequency in the non-leukemic repertoires of other patients.

Reading from cysteine to phenylalanine, the CDR3 counts 15 amino acids. Left in the record is the CDR3 DNA by itself, 45 bases read in frame from the first base. Between the V and J ends, shortened by 6 bases and 7 bases respectively, the junction contains 19 bases. Taken from the germline V gene (reference sequence), the CDR1 and CDR2 loops are LNHDA and SQIVND. Remarks on this clone: Its target antigen remains unknown. The sample holds no much larger clone one base away, and base qualities are not on file.

The healthy control group was made up of a few dozen blood donors, and the Finnish Red Cross blood service supplied their buffy coats. All TCR-sequenced material derived from peripheral blood: patient blood samples and healthy donor buffy coats. Peripheral blood mononuclear cells were isolated by Ficoll-Hypaque gradient centrifugation. CD4+ cells were magnetically purified from the buffy coats of healthy controls. Genomic DNA was extracted with the Gentra Puregene Cell and Tissue kit and quantified on a Qubit 2.0 fluorometer. TCRbeta rearrangements were sequenced from genomic DNA using the immunoSEQ assay at survey resolution. Per the original workflow: In the TCR sequencing data, the lowest productive clonotype frequency that could be detected was 2.59 x 10-5. Only productive TCRbeta rearrangements, meaning sequences that were complete and in-frame, were kept for the analyses. Sample clonality was computed as Simpson clonality in the immunoSEQ Analyzer version 3.0. Clones were grouped by frequency into very rare, small, medium, large (1-20%) or hyperexpanded (>20%) categories. Generation probabilities were estimated with OLGA 1.2.3, V-gene circos plots were made with VDJtools, specificities were searched in VDJdb, and CDR3 motifs were identified with GLIPH. Entries here come from immuneACCESS through TCRdb and include only in-frame sequences with V and J called. Some clones fail to appear in such tables; in the studies checked, an unresolved V gene covers under half of the shortfall, and the cause of the remainder is unknown. Clone size and V and J calls were adopted from that table, with D and trimming inferred from the DNA. The sample table holds 30,000 to 40,000 clones, of which over 65% were seen once. The ten largest clones take up about 7% of the sample.

The sequencing sample was made of CD4+ T cells from blood buffy coats. The chain employs TRBV19 and TRBJ1-5; no confident D gene assignment can be made. The source is a human donor in good health. The sequenced DNA: TGTGCCAGTAGGGGGAGGGAAGGGCGGGAGCAGCCCCAGCATTTT. Translated, it gives CASRGREGREQPQHF. The entire variable domain, with the stretches around the CDR3 drawn from the reference TRBV19 and TRBJ1-5 proteins, is DGGITQSPKYLFRKEGQNVTLSCEQNLNHDAMYWYRQDPGQGLRLIYYSQIVNDFQKGDIAEGYSVSREKKESFPLTVTSAQKNPTAFYLCASRGREGREQPQHFGDGTRLSIL.